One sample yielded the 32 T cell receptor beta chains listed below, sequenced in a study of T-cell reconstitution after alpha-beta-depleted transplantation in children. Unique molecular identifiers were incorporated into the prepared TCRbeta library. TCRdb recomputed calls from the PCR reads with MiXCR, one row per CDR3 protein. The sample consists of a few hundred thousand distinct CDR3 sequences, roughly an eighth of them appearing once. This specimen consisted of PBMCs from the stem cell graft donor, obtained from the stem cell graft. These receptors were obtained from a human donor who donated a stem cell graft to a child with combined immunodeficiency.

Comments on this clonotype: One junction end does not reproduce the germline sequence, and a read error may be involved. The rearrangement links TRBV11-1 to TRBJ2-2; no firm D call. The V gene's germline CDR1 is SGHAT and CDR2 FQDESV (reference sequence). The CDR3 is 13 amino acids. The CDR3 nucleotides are TGTGCCAGCGGCTTGCTAACCGGCGGGGAGCTGTTTTTT. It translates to CASGLLTGGELFF.

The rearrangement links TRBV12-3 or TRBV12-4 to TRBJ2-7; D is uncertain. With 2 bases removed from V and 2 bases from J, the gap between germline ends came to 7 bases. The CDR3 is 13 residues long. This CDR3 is CASSLTTPYEQYF. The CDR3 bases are TGTGCCAGCAGTTTAACCACACCCTACGAGCAGTACTTC.

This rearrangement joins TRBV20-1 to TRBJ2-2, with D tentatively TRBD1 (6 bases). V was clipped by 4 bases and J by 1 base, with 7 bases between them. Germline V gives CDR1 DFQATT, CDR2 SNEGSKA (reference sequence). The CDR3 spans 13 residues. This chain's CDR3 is CSAKDRNTGELFF. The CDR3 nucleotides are TGCAGTGCTAAGGACAGGAACACCGGGGAGCTGTTTTTT.

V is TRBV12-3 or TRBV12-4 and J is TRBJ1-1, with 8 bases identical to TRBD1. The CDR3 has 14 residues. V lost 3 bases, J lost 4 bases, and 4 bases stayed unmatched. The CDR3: CASSFDRGSTEAFF. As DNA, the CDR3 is TGTGCCAGCAGTTTTGACAGGGGAAGCACTGAAGCTTTCTTT.

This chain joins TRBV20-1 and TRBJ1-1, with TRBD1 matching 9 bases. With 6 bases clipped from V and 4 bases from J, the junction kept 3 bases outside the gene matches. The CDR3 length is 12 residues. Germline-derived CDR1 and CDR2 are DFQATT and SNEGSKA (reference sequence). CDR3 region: CSAPGQGTEAFF. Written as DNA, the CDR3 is TGCAGTGCCCCGGGACAGGGCACTGAAGCTTTCTTT.

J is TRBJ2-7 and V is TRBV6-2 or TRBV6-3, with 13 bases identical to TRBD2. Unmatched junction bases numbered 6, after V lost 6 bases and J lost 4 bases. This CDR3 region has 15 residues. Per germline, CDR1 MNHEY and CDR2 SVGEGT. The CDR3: CASRLRTSGSYEQYF. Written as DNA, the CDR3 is TGTGCCAGCAGACTCAGGACTAGCGGGAGTTACGAGCAGTACTTC.

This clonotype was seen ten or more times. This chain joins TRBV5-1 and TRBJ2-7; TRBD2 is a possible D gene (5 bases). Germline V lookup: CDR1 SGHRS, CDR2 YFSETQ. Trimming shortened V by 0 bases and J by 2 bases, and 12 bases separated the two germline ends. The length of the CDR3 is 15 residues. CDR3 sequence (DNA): TGCGCCAGCAGCTTGGCCGAGGGTCGACCCTACGAGCAGTACTTC. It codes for CASSLAEGRPYEQYF.

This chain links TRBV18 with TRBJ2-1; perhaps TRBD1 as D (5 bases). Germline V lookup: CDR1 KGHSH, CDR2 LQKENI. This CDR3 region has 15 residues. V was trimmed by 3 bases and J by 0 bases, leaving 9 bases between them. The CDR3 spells CASSPPQGSYNEQFF. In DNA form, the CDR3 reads TGTGCCAGCTCACCCCCCCAGGGCTCCTACAATGAGCAGTTCTTC. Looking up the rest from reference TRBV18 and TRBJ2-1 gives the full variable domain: NAGVMQNPRHLVRRRGQEARLRCSPMKGHSHVYWYRQLPEEGLKFMVYLQKENIIDESGMPKERFSAEFPKEGPSILRIQQVVRGDSAAYFCASSPPQGSYNEQFFGPGTRLTVL.

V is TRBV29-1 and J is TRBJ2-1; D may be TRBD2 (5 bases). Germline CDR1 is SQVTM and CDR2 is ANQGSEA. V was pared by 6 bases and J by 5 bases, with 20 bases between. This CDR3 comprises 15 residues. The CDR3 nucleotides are TGCAGCGTGGCCTCCAGCGGCACCCCCAACAATGAGCAGTTCTTC. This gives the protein CSVASSGTPNNEQFF.

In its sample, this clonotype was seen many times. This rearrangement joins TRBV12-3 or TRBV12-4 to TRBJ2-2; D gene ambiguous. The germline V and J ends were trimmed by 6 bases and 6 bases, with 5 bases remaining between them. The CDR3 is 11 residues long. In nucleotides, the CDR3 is TGTGCCAGCAGATCACCCGGGGAGCTGTTTTTT. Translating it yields CASRSPGELFF.

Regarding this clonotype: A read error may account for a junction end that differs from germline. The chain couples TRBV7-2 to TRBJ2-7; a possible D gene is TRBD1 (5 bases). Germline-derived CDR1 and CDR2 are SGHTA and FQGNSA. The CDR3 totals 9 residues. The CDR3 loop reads CASSSSYRF. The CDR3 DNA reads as TGTGCCAGCAGCTCGAGTTACAGGTTC.

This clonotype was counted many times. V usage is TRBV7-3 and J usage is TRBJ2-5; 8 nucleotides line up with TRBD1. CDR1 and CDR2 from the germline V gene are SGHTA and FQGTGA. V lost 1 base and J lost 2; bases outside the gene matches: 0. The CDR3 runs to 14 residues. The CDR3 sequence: CASSLNRGQETQYF. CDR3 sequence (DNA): TGTGCCAGCAGCTTAAACAGGGGGCAAGAGACCCAGTACTTC.

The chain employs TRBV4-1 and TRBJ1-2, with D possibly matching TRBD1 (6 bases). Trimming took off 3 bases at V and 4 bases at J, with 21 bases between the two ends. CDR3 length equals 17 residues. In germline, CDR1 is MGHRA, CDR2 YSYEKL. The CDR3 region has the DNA TGCGCCAGCAGCCAGAGGGGCTCAGGGGATCTTATCTATGGCTACACCTTC. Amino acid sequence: CASSQRGSGDLIYGYTF.

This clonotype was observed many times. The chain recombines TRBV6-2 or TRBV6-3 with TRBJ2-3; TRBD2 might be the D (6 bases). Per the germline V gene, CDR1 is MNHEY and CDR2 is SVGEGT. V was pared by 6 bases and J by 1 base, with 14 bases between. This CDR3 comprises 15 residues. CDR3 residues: CASRPRGTRTDTQYF. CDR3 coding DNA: TGTGCCAGCAGGCCCCGCGGGACTCGCACAGATACGCAGTATTTT.

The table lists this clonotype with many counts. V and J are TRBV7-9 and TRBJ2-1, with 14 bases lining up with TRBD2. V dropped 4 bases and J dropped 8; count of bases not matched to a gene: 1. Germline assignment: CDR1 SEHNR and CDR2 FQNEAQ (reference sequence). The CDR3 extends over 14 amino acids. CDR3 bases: TGTGCCAGCAGCTGGGGACTAGCGGGAGATGAGCAGTTCTTC. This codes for CASSWGLAGDEQFF.

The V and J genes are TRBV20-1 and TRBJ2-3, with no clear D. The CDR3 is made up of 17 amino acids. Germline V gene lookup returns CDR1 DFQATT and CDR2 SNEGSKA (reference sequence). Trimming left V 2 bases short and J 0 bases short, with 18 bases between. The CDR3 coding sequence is TGCAGTGCTAGACCCCACCATGTCACGCTAAGCACAGATACGCAGTATTTT. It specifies CSARPHHVTLSTDTQYF.

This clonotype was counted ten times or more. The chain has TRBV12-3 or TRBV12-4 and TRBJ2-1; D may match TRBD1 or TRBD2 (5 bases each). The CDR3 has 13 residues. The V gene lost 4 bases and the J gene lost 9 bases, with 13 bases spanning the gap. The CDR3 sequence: CASSSPTRGEQFF. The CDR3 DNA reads TGTGCCAGCAGTTCCCCTACGAGGGGTGAGCAGTTCTTC.

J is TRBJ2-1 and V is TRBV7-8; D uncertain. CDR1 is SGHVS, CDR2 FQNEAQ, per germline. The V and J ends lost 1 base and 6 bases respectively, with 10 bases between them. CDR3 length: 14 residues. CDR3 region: CASSLDRHSNEQFF. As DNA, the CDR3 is TGTGCCAGCAGCTTAGACAGACACAGCAATGAGCAGTTCTTC.

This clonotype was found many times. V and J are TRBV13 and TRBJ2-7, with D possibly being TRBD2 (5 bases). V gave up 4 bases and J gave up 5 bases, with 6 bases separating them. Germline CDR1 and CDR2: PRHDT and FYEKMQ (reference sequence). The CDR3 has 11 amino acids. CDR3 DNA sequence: TGTGCCAGCAGCTCCGGGAACGAGCAGTACTTC. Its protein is CASSSGNEQYF. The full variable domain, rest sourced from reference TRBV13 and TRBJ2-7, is AAGVIQSPRHLIKEKRETATLKCYPIPRHDTVYWYQQGPGQDPQFLISFYEKMQSDKGSIPDRFSAQQFSDYHSELNMSSLELGDSALYFCASSSGNEQYFGPGTRLTVT.

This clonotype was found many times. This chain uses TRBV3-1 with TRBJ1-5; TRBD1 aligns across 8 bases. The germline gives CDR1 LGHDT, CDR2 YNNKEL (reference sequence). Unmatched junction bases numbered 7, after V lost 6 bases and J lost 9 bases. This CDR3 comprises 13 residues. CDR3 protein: CASSLDRDSPQHF. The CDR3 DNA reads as TGTGCCAGCAGTCTGGACAGGGATTCGCCCCAGCATTTT.

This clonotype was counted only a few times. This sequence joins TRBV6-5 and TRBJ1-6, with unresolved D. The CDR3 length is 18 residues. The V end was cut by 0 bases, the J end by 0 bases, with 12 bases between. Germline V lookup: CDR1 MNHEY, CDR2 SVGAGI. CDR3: CASSYSSSGSSYNSPLHF. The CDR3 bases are TGTGCCAGCAGTTACTCGAGTTCCGGGAGCTCCTATAATTCACCCCTCCACTTT.

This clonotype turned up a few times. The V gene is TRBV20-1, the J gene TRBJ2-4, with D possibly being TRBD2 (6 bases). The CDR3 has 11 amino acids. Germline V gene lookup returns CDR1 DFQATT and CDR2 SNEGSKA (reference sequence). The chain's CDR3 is CSAPGVDIQYF. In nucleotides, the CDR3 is TGCAGCGCCCCGGGGGTGGACATTCAGTACTTC.

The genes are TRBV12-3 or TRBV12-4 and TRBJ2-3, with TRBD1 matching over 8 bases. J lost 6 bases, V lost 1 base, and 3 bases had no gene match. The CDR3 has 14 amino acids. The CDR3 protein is CASSLGTGRDTQYF. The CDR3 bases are TGTGCCAGCAGTTTAGGGACAGGGCGGGATACGCAGTATTTT.

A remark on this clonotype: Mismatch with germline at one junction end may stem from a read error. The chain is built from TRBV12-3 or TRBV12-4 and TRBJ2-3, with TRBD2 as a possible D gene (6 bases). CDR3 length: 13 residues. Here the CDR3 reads CASGFGGRDTQYF. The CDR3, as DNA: TGTGCCAGCGGTTTCGGGGGACGGGATACGCAGTATTTT.

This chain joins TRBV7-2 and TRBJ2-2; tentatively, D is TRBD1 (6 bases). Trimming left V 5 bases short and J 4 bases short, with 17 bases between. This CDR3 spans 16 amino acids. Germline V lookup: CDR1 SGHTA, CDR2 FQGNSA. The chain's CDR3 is CASSHTGPSSTGELFF. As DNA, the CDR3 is TGTGCCAGCAGCCATACAGGGCCTTCTTCCACCGGGGAGCTGTTTTTT.

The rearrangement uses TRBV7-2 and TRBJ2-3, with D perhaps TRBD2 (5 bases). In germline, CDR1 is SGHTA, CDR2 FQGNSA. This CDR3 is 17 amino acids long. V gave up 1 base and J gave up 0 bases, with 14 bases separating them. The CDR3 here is CASSLVRASTSTDTQYF. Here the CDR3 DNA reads TGTGCCAGCAGCTTAGTGCGGGCAAGCACCAGCACAGATACGCAGTATTTT. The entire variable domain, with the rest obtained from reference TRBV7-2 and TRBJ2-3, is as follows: GAGVSQSPSNKVTEKGKDVELRCDPISGHTALYWYRQSLGQGLEFLIYFQGNSAPDKSGLPSDRFSAERTGGSVSTLTIQRTQQEDSAVYLCASSLVRASTSTDTQYFGPGTRLTVL.

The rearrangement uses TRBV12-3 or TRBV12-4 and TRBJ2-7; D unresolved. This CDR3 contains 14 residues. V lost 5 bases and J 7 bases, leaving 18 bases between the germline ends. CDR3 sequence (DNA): TGTGCCAGCAGTCCCCAAGGGAACTTGTGGGAGCAGTACTTC. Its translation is CASSPQGNLWEQYF.

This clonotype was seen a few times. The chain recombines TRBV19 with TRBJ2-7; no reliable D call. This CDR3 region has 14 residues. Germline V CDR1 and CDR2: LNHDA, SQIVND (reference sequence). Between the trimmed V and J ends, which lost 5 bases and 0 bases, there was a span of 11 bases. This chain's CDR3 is CASSQRRSSYEQYF. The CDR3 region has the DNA TGTGCCAGTAGTCAAAGACGGAGCTCCTACGAGCAGTACTTC.

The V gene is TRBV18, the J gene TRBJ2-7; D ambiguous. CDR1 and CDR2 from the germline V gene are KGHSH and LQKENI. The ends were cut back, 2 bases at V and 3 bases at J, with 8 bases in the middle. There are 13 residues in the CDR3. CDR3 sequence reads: CASSPVPDYEQYF. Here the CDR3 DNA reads TGTGCCAGCTCACCAGTACCGGACTACGAGCAGTACTTC.

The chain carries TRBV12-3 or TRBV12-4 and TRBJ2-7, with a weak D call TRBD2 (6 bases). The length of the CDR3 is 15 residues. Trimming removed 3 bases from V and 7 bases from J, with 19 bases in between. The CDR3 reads CASSFGGSLTGEQYF. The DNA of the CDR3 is TGTGCCAGCAGTTTTGGGGGGAGCCTTACGGGGGAGCAGTACTTC.

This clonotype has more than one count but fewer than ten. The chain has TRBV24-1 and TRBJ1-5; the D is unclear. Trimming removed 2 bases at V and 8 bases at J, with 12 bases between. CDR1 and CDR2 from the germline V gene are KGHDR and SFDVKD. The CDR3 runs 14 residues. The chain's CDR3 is CATSDSATLEPQHF. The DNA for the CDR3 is TGTGCCACCAGTGATTCCGCGACGCTAGAGCCCCAGCATTTT.

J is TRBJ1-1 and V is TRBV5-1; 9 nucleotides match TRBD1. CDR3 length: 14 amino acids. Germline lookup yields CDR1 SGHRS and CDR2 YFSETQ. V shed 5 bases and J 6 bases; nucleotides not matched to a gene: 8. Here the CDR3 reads CASRRDRDTAEAFF. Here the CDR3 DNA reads TGCGCCAGCAGACGGGACAGGGACACCGCTGAAGCTTTCTTT.